This is a list of T cell receptor beta chains from one sample in a study of cytomegalovirus exposure and HLA in healthy donors. Clones were read by immunoSEQ multiplex PCR, and TCRdb kept only the in-frame ones, dropping some. The sample records some 33,000 clones, roughly 69% being singletons. The sample taken for sequencing was PBMCs. The source of these receptors is a man aged 50-60 years in good health and CMV-seropositive. CDR3s include the opening cysteine and the closing phenylalanine or tryptophan. D genes are given only for firm matches. The listing skips clone size in some rows; elsewhere it reads once, few, many or a size class.

>once|TRBD1|TRBV15|TRBJ2-5
CATSSPRGKKETQYF
TGTGCCACCAGCAGCCCCAGGGGGAAAAAAGAGACCCAGTACTTC
>NA|NA|TRBV5-1|TRBJ2-1
CASTHNSGTNNEQFF
TGCGCCAGCACCCACAATTCCGGGACAAACAATGAGCAGTTCTTC
>once|NA|TRBV2|TRBJ1-5
CASSDYRDQPQHF
TGTGCCAGCAGTGACTACAGGGATCAGCCCCAGCATTTT
>few|NA|TRBV18|TRBJ2-5
CASSPGAGNVEETQYF
TGTGCCAGCTCACCAGGGGCAGGCAATGTGGAGGAGACCCAGTACTTC
>NA|NA|TRBV2|TRBJ2-3
CASSETSSTDTQYF
TGTGCCAGCAGTGAAACCAGTAGCACAGATACGCAGTATTTT
>NA|TRBD1|TRBV2|TRBJ1-1
CASGRDRVTEAFF
TGTGCCAGCGGCCGGGACAGGGTAACTGAAGCTTTCTTT
>few|NA|TRBV7-9|TRBJ1-1
CASSGNTEAFF
TGTGCCAGCTCAGGGAACACTGAAGCTTTCTTT
>NA|NA|TRBV6-1|TRBJ2-3
CASSDFFGTQYF
TGTGCCAGCAGTGACTTTTTCGGTACGCAGTATTTT
>few|NA|TRBV6-1|TRBJ1-5
CASIEGLGNQPQHF
TGTGCCAGCATAGAGGGACTGGGCAATCAGCCCCAGCATTTT
>NA|NA|TRBV4-3|TRBJ2-7
CASSQENRDSYEQYF
TGCGCCAGCAGCCAAGAAAACCGGGATTCCTACGAGCAGTACTTC
>NA|NA|TRBV6-6|TRBJ2-7
CASRELGGGEQYF
TGTGCCAGCAGGGAGCTGGGAGGAGGCGAGCAGTACTTC
>NA|NA|TRBV7-9|TRBJ2-7
CASTINSGTQPYEQYF
TGTGCCAGCACCATTAACTCCGGGACACAGCCCTACGAGCAGTACTTC
>NA|NA|TRBV19|TRBJ1-2
CASSIFNYGYTF
TGTGCCAGTAGTATCTTCAACTATGGCTACACCTTC
>NA|NA|TRBV29-1|TRBJ2-5
CSARQETQYF
TGCAGCGCTCGTCAAGAGACCCAGTACTTC
>NA|TRBD1|TRBV19|TRBJ1-6
CASSWAGGSSPLHF
TGTGCCAGTAGCTGGGCAGGGGGAAGTTCACCCCTCCACTTT
>NA|NA|TRBV5-1|TRBJ2-1
CASRAGTSSYNEQFF
TGCGCCAGCAGGGCCGGGACTTCCTCCTACAATGAGCAGTTCTTC
>NA|TRBD1|TRBV6-5|TRBJ2-7
CASSYDRGPYEQYF
TGTGCCAGCAGTTACGACAGGGGGCCCTACGAGCAGTACTTC
>NA|NA|TRBV5-4|TRBJ1-5
CASSLGGGQPRHF
TGTGCCAGCAGCTTGGGAGGGGGTCAGCCCCGGCATTTT
>NA|TRBD2|TRBV28|TRBJ2-7
CASSSSGGSYEQYF
TGTGCCAGCAGTTCCAGCGGGGGGTCCTACGAGCAGTACTTC
>NA|NA|TRBV29-1|TRBJ2-2
CSVGGSAGELFF
TGCAGCGTTGGGGGCAGCGCCGGGGAGCTGTTTTTT
>once|TRBD2|TRBV10-2|TRBJ2-7
CASSESLAGGVDYEQYF
TGCGCCAGCAGTGAGTCGCTAGCGGGAGGGGTTGATTACGAGCAGTACTTC
>NA|TRBD1|TRBV28|TRBJ1-2
CASSLDRADYGYTF
TGTGCCAGCAGTTTAGACAGGGCTGACTATGGCTACACCTTC
>few|TRBD1|TRBV5-1|TRBJ2-1
CASSLEGTVFNEQFF
TGCGCCAGCAGCTTGGAGGGGACAGTATTTAATGAGCAGTTCTTC
>few|NA|TRBV9|TRBJ1-6
CASSVAAAGHSPLHF
TGTGCCAGCAGCGTAGCGGCGGCAGGGCATTCACCCCTCCACTTT
>few|TRBD1|TRBV6-5|TRBJ2-1
CASSLGQVYNEQFF
TGTGCCAGCAGCCTTGGACAGGTCTACAATGAGCAGTTCTTC
>NA|NA|TRBV6-5|TRBJ1-2
CASSPYRGGLSGYTF
TGTGCCAGCAGCCCCTATCGGGGGGGTTTGTCGGGCTACACCTTC
>NA|NA|TRBV7-2|TRBJ2-1
CASSLVPVEQFF
TGTGCCAGCAGCTTAGTTCCAGTGGAGCAGTTCTTC
>NA|TRBD1|TRBV4-1|TRBJ2-7
CASSQVGQGAYEQYF
TGCGCCAGCAGCCAAGTCGGACAGGGGGCTTACGAGCAGTACTTC
>NA|NA|TRBV6-4|TRBJ1-4
CASRPTGLSAEKLFF
TGTGCCAGCAGACCTACAGGGCTAAGCGCTGAAAAACTGTTTTTT
>few|NA|TRBV5-6|TRBJ1-5
CASSLGPLFNQPQHF
TGTGCCAGCAGTCTCGGTCCCCTCTTCAATCAGCCCCAGCATTTT
>NA|NA|TRBV18|TRBJ2-7
CASSPEADDEQYF
TGTGCCAGCTCACCAGAGGCTGACGACGAGCAGTACTTC
>few|NA|TRBV4-2|TRBJ1-6
CASSQNRVSPLHF
TGTGCCAGCAGCCAAAACAGGGTTTCACCCCTCCACTTT
>NA|NA|TRBV6-5|TRBJ1-2
CASSYSGLANYGYTF
TGTGCCAGCAGTTACAGTGGACTGGCTAACTATGGCTACACCTTC
>NA|TRBD1|TRBV11-1|TRBJ1-2
CASSSPGGCTF
TGTGCCAGCAGCTCTCCAGGGGGTTGCACCTTC
>few|NA|TRBV2|TRBJ2-7
CASSLPDRLYEQYF
TGTGCCAGCAGTTTGCCCGACAGGTTGTACGAGCAGTACTTC
>NA|TRBD1|TRBV5-1|TRBJ2-3
CASTEQGATTDTQYF
TGCGCCAGCACCGAGCAGGGGGCCACCACAGATACGCAGTATTTT
>NA|TRBD2|TRBV28|TRBJ2-7
CASRNRRQEREKGTYEQYF
TGTGCCAGCCGGAATCGGAGGCAGGAGCGGGAGAAGGGAACCTACGAGCAGTACTTC
>NA|NA|TRBV7-2|TRBJ1-1
CASSPKPWNTEAFF
TGTGCCAGCAGCCCAAAGCCCTGGAACACTGAAGCTTTCTTT
>NA|NA|TRBV29-1|TRBJ2-1
CSAQGSVYNEQFF
TGCAGCGCTCAGGGCTCCGTGTACAATGAGCAGTTCTTC
>NA|NA|TRBV4-1|TRBJ2-7
CASSQDSMQQYF
TGCGCCAGCAGCCAAGATAGTATGCAGCAGTACTTC
>few|TRBD1|TRBV9|TRBJ2-7
CASSVDRGEQYF
TGTGCCAGCAGCGTAGACAGGGGGGAGCAGTACTTC
>few|NA|TRBV6-6|TRBJ2-1
CASSTGDGNEQFF
TGTGCCAGCAGTACGGGGGATGGAAATGAGCAGTTCTTC
>NA|NA|TRBV6-5|TRBJ1-1
CASMTFGGRLEAFF
TGTGCCAGCATGACCTTCGGGGGGCGGCTAGAAGCTTTCTTT